What follows are 12 T cell receptor beta chains derived from one specimen sequenced in a study of radiotherapy plus CTLA-4 blockade in lung cancer. The repertoire was sequenced with immunoSEQ multiplex PCR; TCRdb's copy has only in-frame clones and lacks some. The sample consists of some 110,000 clones, approximately 80% of them appearing once. The specimen was peripheral blood, collected from a patient treated with radiotherapy plus ipilimumab. These receptor sequences come from a human donor with non-small cell lung cancer who had a partial response to radiotherapy plus ipilimumab.

This clone appeared once. The chain carries TRBV28 and TRBJ2-1, with 10 bases fitting TRBD2. Germline CDR1 MDHEN, CDR2 SYDVKM. The CDR3 sequence is 13 residues long. The trim removed 8 bases at V and 6 bases at J, leaving 4 bases unmatched. The DNA for the CDR3 is TGTGCCAGCTATCTAGCGGGAGCCAATGAGCAGTTCTTC. Its protein product is CASYLAGANEQFF.

This chain connects TRBV20-1 to TRBJ2-7, with a possible D match to TRBD2 (6 bases). This CDR3 comprises 11 residues. CDR1 and CDR2 from the germline V gene are DFQATT and SNEGSKA (reference sequence). Trimming removed 5 bases from V and 7 bases from J, with 12 bases in between. The CDR3 nucleotides are TGCAGTGCTCGGGACTTTGAAGAGCAGTACTTC. Its protein is CSARDFEEQYF.

Only a few counts were recorded for this clone. The chain combines TRBV6-6 with TRBJ1-5; 7 bases agree with TRBD1. J gave up 6 bases and V 6 bases, and 5 bases lay outside the gene matches. Per germline, CDR1 MNHNY and CDR2 SVGAGI (reference sequence). The CDR3 covers 13 residues. CDR3 DNA: TGTGCCAGCAGGCTCACAGGGGCTCAGCCCCAGCATTTT. Translating it yields CASRLTGAQPQHF.

This chain connects TRBV9 to TRBJ1-1; D not resolved. The CDR3 totals 13 residues. Between the trimmed V and J ends, which lost 3 bases and 3 bases, there was a span of 9 bases. Germline V CDR1 and CDR2: SGDLS, YYNGEE. The CDR3 DNA sequence: TGTGCCAGCAGCGGTCTCAGGTACACTGAAGCTTTCTTT. This translates into CASSGLRYTEAFF.

V and J are TRBV4-1 and TRBJ2-2, with TRBD2 matching over 12 bases. Trimming cost V 4 bases and J 4 bases; bases outside gene matches: 4. The CDR3 contains 16 residues. Germline CDR1 and CDR2: MGHRA and YSYEKL. Written as DNA, the CDR3 is TGCGCCAGCAGCCCCCTAGCGGGAGGGGGCACCGGGGAGCTGTTTTTT. It yields the protein CASSPLAGGGTGELFF.

V and J are TRBV5-1 and TRBJ2-7; 8 bases map to TRBD1. J lost 1 base, V lost 0 bases, and 3 bases had no gene match. The CDR3 is 15 residues long. Germline-derived CDR1 and CDR2 are SGHRS and YFSETQ. The CDR3: CASSLGTGISYEQYV. The CDR3 region has the DNA TGCGCCAGCAGCTTGGGGACAGGGATATCCTACGAGCAGTACGTC.

A few counts support this clone. The junction differs from germline at one of its ends, possibly a read error. The chain joins TRBV4-1 to TRBJ2-5; 11 nucleotides match TRBD2. Germline CDR1 reads MGHRA; CDR2 reads YSYEKL. The CDR3 consists of 16 residues. The CDR3 region is CASSQVLAGVQETQYF. In DNA form, the CDR3 reads TGTGCCAGCAGCCAAGTACTAGCGGGAGTCCAAGAGACCCAGTACTTC.

The V and J genes are TRBV19 and TRBJ2-1; possible D gene TRBD2, 6 bases. Per the germline V gene, CDR1 is LNHDA and CDR2 is SQIVND (reference sequence). Trimming left V 3 bases short and J 2 bases short, with 14 bases between. The CDR3 has 16 amino acids. CDR3 residues: CASSIVGSGAYNEQFF. CDR3 sequence (DNA): TGTGCCAGTAGTATTGTAGGTAGCGGAGCCTACAATGAGCAGTTCTTC.

This clone was counted a few times. The chain links TRBV5-1 to TRBJ2-1; D is perhaps TRBD2 (7 bases). With 4 bases removed from V and 4 bases from J, the gap between germline ends came to 12 bases. CDR1 and CDR2 from the germline V gene are SGHRS and YFSETQ. CDR3 length equals 14 residues. The CDR3 coding sequence is TGCGCCAGCAGCACAAGGGGGGGTTACAATGAGCAGTTCTTC. It codes for CASSTRGGYNEQFF.

This clone appeared a single time. The chain has TRBV7-9 and TRBJ1-6; no reliable D call. The CDR3 is 13 amino acids. CDR1 and CDR2 (germline): SEHNR, FQNEAQ (reference sequence). Trimming removed 1 base at V and 7 bases at J, with 5 bases between. CDR3 DNA sequence: TGTGCCAGCAGCTTAGGCGAGAATTCACCCCTCCACTTT. Protein: CASSLGENSPLHF.

The chain joins TRBV28 to TRBJ2-1; 11 positions match TRBD2. Germline trimming cut 6 bases from V and 10 bases from J; bases unmatched to any gene: 2. This CDR3 contains 12 residues. CDR1 is MDHEN and CDR2 is SYDVKM in the germline V gene. The CDR3 sequence: CASRSSGREQFF. In nucleotides, the CDR3 is TGTGCCAGCAGATCTAGCGGGAGGGAGCAGTTCTTC.

This clone was counted once. J is TRBJ2-3 and V is TRBV28, with 9 bases that match TRBD2. The germline V gene has CDR1 MDHEN and CDR2 SYDVKM. The CDR3 is made up of 15 amino acids. The junction had 5 bases not matched to a gene; V was cut back by 5 bases and J by 2 bases. The CDR3, as DNA: TGTGCCAGCAGTCGCGGGGGGGGGAACACAGATACGCAGTATTTT. Protein product: CASSRGGGNTDTQYF.